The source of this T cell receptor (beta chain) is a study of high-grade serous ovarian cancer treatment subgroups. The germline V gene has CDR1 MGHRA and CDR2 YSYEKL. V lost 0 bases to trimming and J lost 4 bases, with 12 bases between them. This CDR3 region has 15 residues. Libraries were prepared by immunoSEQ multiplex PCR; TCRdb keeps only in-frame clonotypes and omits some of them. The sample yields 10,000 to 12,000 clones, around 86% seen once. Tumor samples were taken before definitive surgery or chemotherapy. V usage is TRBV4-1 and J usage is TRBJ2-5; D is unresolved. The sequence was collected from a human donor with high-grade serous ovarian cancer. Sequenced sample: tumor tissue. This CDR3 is CASSQDWGSGETQYF. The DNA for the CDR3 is TGCGCCAGCAGCCAAGATTGGGGATCCGGAGAGACCCAGTACTTC.